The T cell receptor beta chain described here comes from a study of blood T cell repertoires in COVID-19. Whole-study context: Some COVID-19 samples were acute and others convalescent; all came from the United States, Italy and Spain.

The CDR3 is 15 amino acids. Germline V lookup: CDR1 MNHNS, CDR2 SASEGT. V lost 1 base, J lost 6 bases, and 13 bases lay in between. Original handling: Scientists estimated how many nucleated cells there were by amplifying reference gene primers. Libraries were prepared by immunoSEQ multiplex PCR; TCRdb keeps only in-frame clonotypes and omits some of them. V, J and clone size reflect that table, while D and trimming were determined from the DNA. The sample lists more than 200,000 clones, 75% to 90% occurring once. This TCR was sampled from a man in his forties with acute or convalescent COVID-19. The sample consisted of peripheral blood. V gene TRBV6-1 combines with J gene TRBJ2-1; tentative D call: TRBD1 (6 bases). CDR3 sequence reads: CASSEDRVVSNEQFF. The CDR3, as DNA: TGTGCCAGCAGTGAAGACAGGGTTGTTAGCAATGAGCAGTTCTTC.